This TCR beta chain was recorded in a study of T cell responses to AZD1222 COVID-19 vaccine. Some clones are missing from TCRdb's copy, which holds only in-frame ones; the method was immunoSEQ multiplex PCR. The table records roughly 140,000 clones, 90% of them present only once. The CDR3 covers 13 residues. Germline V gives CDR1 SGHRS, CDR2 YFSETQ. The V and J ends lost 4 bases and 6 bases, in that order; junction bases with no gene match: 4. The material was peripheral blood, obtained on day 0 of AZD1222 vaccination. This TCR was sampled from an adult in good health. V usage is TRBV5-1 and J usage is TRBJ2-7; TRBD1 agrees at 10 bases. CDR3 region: CASSAGTGVEQYF. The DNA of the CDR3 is TGCGCCAGCAGCGCTGGGACAGGGGTCGAGCAGTACTTC.